This T cell receptor (beta chain) originates from a study of shared clonotypes between healthy human individuals. Study observations and caveats: Expectations were that clonotype sharing among donors would be affected by sequencing depth.

This CDR3 spans 13 amino acids. Trimming left V 6 bases short and J 4 bases short, with 10 bases between. Germline V gene lookup returns CDR1 MNHNS and CDR2 SASEGT. Sequenced by immunoSEQ multiplex PCR; TCRdb stores in-frame clones only, minus some. This sample has millions of clones, with approximately 95% found just once. A remark on this clone: What it recognizes is unknown.

The genes are TRBV6-1 and TRBJ1-3; no firm D call. Material for sequencing was naive CD4+ T cells from PBMCs. Indicated subset: CD45RA+ positively selected. The origin of this receptor is a man aged 18-30 years in good health. Some clones in this sample may be carry-over from other donors' samples. CDR3 sequence: CASRADRGNTIYF. The CDR3 DNA sequence: TGTGCCAGCAGAGCTGACCGAGGAAACACCATATATTTT.